What follows are 19 T cell receptor beta chains derived from one specimen sequenced in a study of tumor and adjacent non-tumor tissue in lung cancer. This sample's RNA came from whole unsorted tissue. A modified ARM-PCR protocol with three rounds of nested PCR amplified TCRbeta. A single record per CDR3 protein comes from TCRdb applying MiXCR to the multiplex PCR reads. The sample holds 68,000 or so distinct CDR3 sequences, 55% to 75% seen once. The material sequenced was lung tumor tissue. These TCRs come from a man aged 45-65 years with non-small cell lung cancer.

The V gene is TRBV20-1, the J gene TRBJ2-5; D remains ambiguous. V lost 3 bases to trimming and J lost 2 bases, with 7 bases between them. Germline-derived CDR1 and CDR2 are DFQATT and SNEGSKA (reference sequence). The CDR3 is made up of 12 amino acids. This chain's CDR3 is CSARDAQETQYF. For the CDR3, the DNA is TGCAGTGCTAGGGATGCACAAGAGACCCAGTACTTC.

Concerning this clonotype itself: One end of the junction does not line up with germline, which may come from a read error. J is TRBJ1-2 and V is TRBV6-6, with 9 nucleotides matching TRBD1. Germline loops: CDR1 MNHNY, CDR2 SVGAGI (reference sequence). There are 15 residues in the CDR3. CDR3 in amino acids: CTSRSWTGDFYGYTF. The CDR3, as DNA: TGTACCAGCAGATCCTGGACAGGGGACTTTTATGGCTACACTTTC.

This clonotype was found a few times. The gene calls are TRBV20-1 and TRBJ2-1, with 9 bases matching TRBD2. Germline assignment: CDR1 DFQATT and CDR2 SNEGSKA (reference sequence). This CDR3 comprises 15 residues. J lost 3 bases, V lost 3 bases, and 6 bases had no gene match. The DNA of the CDR3 is TGCAGTGCTAGCGGGCGGGAGGGGAACTACAATGAGCAGTTCTTC. Translation gives CSASGREGNYNEQFF.

This chain uses TRBV6-1 with TRBJ1-4; D gene uncertain. CDR1 and CDR2 from the germline V gene are MNHNS and SASEGT. Trimming stripped 8 bases from V and 7 bases from J, with 20 bases between. This CDR3 comprises 15 residues. CDR3 in amino acids: CASAYKSLLSEKLFF. The CDR3 nucleotides read TGTGCCAGCGCTTATAAATCCTTGCTAAGTGAAAAACTGTTTTTT.

This clonotype was seen a single time. The rearrangement uses TRBV11-2 and TRBJ2-7; 7 bases align to TRBD2. Germline trimming cut 0 bases from V and 7 bases from J; bases unmatched to any gene: 6. Germline V gives CDR1 SGHAT, CDR2 FQNNGV. This CDR3 contains 14 residues. CDR3: CASSLDMGGYEQYF. The CDR3, as DNA: TGTGCCAGCAGCTTAGACATGGGGGGGTATGAGCAGTACTTC.

As concerns this clonotype: A read error may account for a junction end that differs from germline. The chain links TRBV29-1 to TRBJ2-3; 11 bases fit TRBD2. Germline V CDR1 and CDR2: SQVTM, ANQGSEA. CDR3 length equals 16 residues. CDR3 loop: CSVERLAGTSTGTQYF. CDR3 DNA: TGCAGCGTTGAACGACTAGCGGGGACGAGCACAGGTACGCAGTATTTT.

Comment on this clonotype: The conserved phenylalanine or tryptophan normally closing the CDR3 is absent here, so this likely arose from a read error. The chain recombines TRBV28 with TRBJ2-1, with 8 positions matching TRBD2. Germline CDR1 MDHEN, CDR2 SYDVKM. The ends lost 4 bases at V and 4 bases at J; junction bases unmatched: 6. CDR3 length: 15 amino acids. In DNA, the CDR3 is TGTGCCAGCAGTTCCCCTAGCGGGTCTTACAATGAGCAGTTCTTG. Translating it yields CASSSPSGSYNEQFL.

About this clonotype itself: Possible read error: a much larger clone is one base away. The chain links TRBV10-1 to TRBJ2-4; the D is unclear. Germline assignment: CDR1 WNHNN and CDR2 SYGVQD (reference sequence). Trimming stripped 3 bases from V and 14 bases from J, with 14 bases between. There are 12 residues in the CDR3. The CDR3 DNA reads TGCGCCAGCAGTGACCGGAAGAATATTAAGTACTTC. Translation: CASSDRKNIKYF.

As for this clonotype: This may be a read error, as it is one base from a much larger clone. This sequence joins TRBV28 and TRBJ2-1; D possibly corresponds to TRBD2 (5 bases). Germline V gene lookup returns CDR1 MDHEN and CDR2 SYDVKM. CDR3 size: 15 residues. CDR3 loop: CASSSSLGDYNEHFF. DNA for the CDR3: TGTGCCAGCAGTTCCTCCCTAGGAGACTACAATGAGCACTTCTTC.

The V call is TRBV12-3 or TRBV12-4, the J call TRBJ2-3; a weak D match, TRBD2 (7 bases). V was pared by 1 base and J by 2 bases, with 16 bases between. This CDR3 is 17 amino acids long. CDR3 bases: TGTGCCAGCAGTTTAGGGGAGGGCTGGGGGGCCACAGATACGCAGTATTTT. Translated: CASSLGEGWGATDTQYF.

The chain has TRBV16 and TRBJ2-7; D is unresolved. CDR3 length: 13 residues. From germline, CDR1 is KGHSY and CDR2 FQNENV. Between the trimmed V and J ends, which lost 3 bases and 9 bases, there was a span of 15 bases. The CDR3: CASSHNGGHGQYF. The CDR3 region has the DNA TGTGCCAGCAGCCACAATGGCGGCCACGGGCAGTACTTC.

The chain links TRBV7-8 to TRBJ1-2; D perhaps matches TRBD1 (5 bases). This CDR3 has 13 amino acids. V was cut by 4 bases and J by 3 bases, with 9 bases left in between. CDR1 SGHVS and CDR2 FQNEAQ come from the germline V gene. The CDR3 bases are TGTGCCAGCAGCTCAGGGTCGTACTATGGCTACACCTTC. Residues: CASSSGSYYGYTF.

J is TRBJ1-1 and V is TRBV6-2 or TRBV6-3; D remains ambiguous. This CDR3 comprises 13 residues. V lost 6 bases, J lost 10 bases, and 18 bases lay in between. CDR1 MNHEY and CDR2 SVGEGT come from the germline V gene. The CDR3 DNA follows: TGTGCCAGCAGGCTCGACATAAAGACCGGAGCTTTCTTT. Encoded protein: CASRLDIKTGAFF.

This clonotype came up once. The junction shows a germline mismatch at one end, possibly a read error. The chain carries TRBV6-6 and TRBJ2-3, with D perhaps TRBD1 (6 bases). This CDR3 spans 12 amino acids. Looked up from germline, CDR1 is MNHNY and CDR2 is SVGAGI (reference sequence). CDR3 loop: CAISFRTDTQYF. CDR3 bases: TGTGCCATCAGTTTCAGGACAGATACGCAGTATTTC.

Concerning this clonotype itself: With a much larger clone just one base away, this may be a read error. The chain joins TRBV4-1 to TRBJ2-4; 14 bases agree with TRBD2. This CDR3 region has 19 residues. Unmatched junction bases numbered 10, after V lost 3 bases and J lost 3 bases. CDR1 MGHRA and CDR2 YSYEKL come from the germline V gene. In DNA form, the CDR3 reads TGCGCCAGCAGCCATCCGAGACTAGCGGGGGGGCCACTCAAAAACATTCAGTACTTC. This gives the protein CASSHPRLAGGPLKNIQYF.

The chain has TRBV5-6 and TRBJ2-5; D gene uncertain. Trimming took off 1 base at V and 4 bases at J, with 8 bases between the two ends. Germline assignment: CDR1 SGHDT and CDR2 YYEEEE. The CDR3 length is 13 residues. DNA for the CDR3: TGTGCCAGCAGCTTGACAAATATAGAGACCCAGTACTTC. Its protein is CASSLTNIETQYF.

For this clonotype: The CDR3 ends on some other residue instead of the conserved phenylalanine or tryptophan, so this is likely a read error. This chain links TRBV29-1 with TRBJ2-3, with D possibly being TRBD2 (5 bases). Germline CDR1 is SQVTM and CDR2 is ANQGSEA. The germline V and J ends were trimmed by 4 bases and 4 bases, with 12 bases remaining between them. The CDR3 is 13 residues long. The CDR3 spells CSVGGIGSDTQYL. The CDR3 region has the DNA TGCAGCGTTGGAGGGATTGGGTCAGATACGCAGTATTTA.

The chain uses TRBV6-1 and TRBJ1-5; D is uncertain. CDR3 length equals 15 residues. V lost 10 bases and J 5 bases, leaving 21 bases between the germline ends. The germline gives CDR1 MNHNS, CDR2 SASEGT. CDR3 DNA: TGTGCCATCAAGACGGCCGGGGTACACTATCAGCCCCAGCATTTT. It is translated as CAIKTAGVHYQPQHF.

In the case of this clonotype: This may come from a read error, since a much larger clone is one base off. The conserved phenylalanine or tryptophan is not found at the CDR3 terminus, so this likely reflects a read error. V gene TRBV28 combines with J gene TRBJ1-5, with unresolved D. The CDR3 spans 13 residues. The V and J ends lost 2 bases and 9 bases respectively, with 11 bases between them. CDR1 and CDR2 from the germline V gene are MDHEN and SYDVKM. The CDR3 bases are TGTGCCAGCAGTTTAGGGCCCGGGAGGCCCCAGCATTCT. This encodes CASSLGPGRPQHS.